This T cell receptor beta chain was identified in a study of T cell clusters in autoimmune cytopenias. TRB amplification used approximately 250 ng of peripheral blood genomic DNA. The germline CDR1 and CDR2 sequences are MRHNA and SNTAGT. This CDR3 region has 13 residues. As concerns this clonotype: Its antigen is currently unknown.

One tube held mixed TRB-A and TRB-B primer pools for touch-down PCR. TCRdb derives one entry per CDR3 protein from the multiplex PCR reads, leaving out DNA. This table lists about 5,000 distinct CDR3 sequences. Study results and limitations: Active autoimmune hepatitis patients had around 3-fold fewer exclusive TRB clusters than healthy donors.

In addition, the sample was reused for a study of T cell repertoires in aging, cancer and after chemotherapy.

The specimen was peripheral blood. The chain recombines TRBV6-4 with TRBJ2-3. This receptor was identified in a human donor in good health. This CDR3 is CASSESSTDTQYF.